The 10 T cell receptor beta chains listed next were all sequenced from one sample in a study of shared clonotypes between healthy human individuals. TCRdb's table, derived via immunoSEQ multiplex PCR, lists solely in-frame clones and lacks some. The sample consists of some 1 million clones, around 76% of them appearing once. What was sequenced was memory CD4+ T cells sorted from blood. Documented subset: CD45RA-negative fraction. These receptors were obtained from a man younger than 30 in good health.

This clone was seen once. The gene calls are TRBV5-4 and TRBJ2-3; 15 nucleotides align to TRBD2. The CDR3 is made up of 15 amino acids. From germline, CDR1 is SGHNT and CDR2 YYREEE (reference sequence). With 3 bases clipped from V and 5 bases from J, the junction kept 1 base outside the gene matches. CDR3 region: CASSWGLAGGDTQYF. The CDR3 DNA reads TGTGCCAGCAGCTGGGGACTAGCGGGGGGAGATACGCAGTATTTT.

The sample holds one count of this clone. CDR3 in amino acids: CASSPPGREGINEQFF. The CDR3 nucleotides are TGTGCCAGCTCACCACCGGGGCGGGAGGGGATCAATGAGCAGTTCTTC. V is TRBV18 and J is TRBJ2-1; the match to TRBD2 covers 9 bases. The CDR3 is 16 amino acids. The ends lost 0 bases at V and 6 bases at J; junction bases unmatched: 6. Germline loops: CDR1 KGHSH, CDR2 LQKENI. Full variable domain (missing parts from reference TRBV18 and TRBJ2-1): NAGVMQNPRHLVRRRGQEARLRCSPMKGHSHVYWYRQLPEEGLKFMVYLQKENIIDESGMPKERFSAEFPKEGPSILRIQQVVRGDSAAYFCASSPPGREGINEQFFGPGTRLTVL.

This chain connects TRBV28 to TRBJ1-2, with D unresolved. Germline CDR1 and CDR2: MDHEN and SYDVKM. Trimming cost V 5 bases and J 0 bases, with 10 bases left between them. The CDR3 consists of 14 residues. The CDR3 DNA reads as TGTGCCAGCAGTCCCCCACAGACTAACTATGGCTACACCTTC. Protein product: CASSPPQTNYGYTF.

The chain employs TRBV2 and TRBJ2-5; no firm D call. Germline values: CDR1 SNHLY, CDR2 FYNNEI. The CDR3 has 13 residues. The V and J ends lost 6 bases and 7 bases respectively, with 15 bases between them. CDR3: CASRQADGWTQYF. The CDR3 nucleotides are TGTGCCAGCAGACAAGCCGATGGGTGGACCCAGTACTTC. The full variable domain, with the rest looked up from reference TRBV2 and TRBJ2-5, is EPEVTQTPSHQVTQMGQEVILRCVPISNHLYFYWYRQILGQKVEFLVSFYNNEISEKSEIFDDQFSVERPDGSNFTLKIRSTKLEDSAMYFCASRQADGWTQYFGPGTRLLVL.

The chain is built from TRBV10-3 and TRBJ2-7; D is ambiguous. The V gene lost 3 bases and the J gene lost 4 bases, with 13 bases spanning the gap. Germline-derived CDR1 and CDR2 are ENHRY and SYGVKD. There are 14 residues in the CDR3. The CDR3 is CAISDQFGSYEQYF. For the CDR3, the DNA is TGTGCCATCAGTGATCAGTTTGGGTCTTACGAGCAGTACTTC.

The V and J genes are TRBV5-1 and TRBJ2-1; D perhaps matches TRBD1 (5 bases). Trimming left V 0 bases short and J 6 bases short, with 10 bases between. The CDR3 has 14 residues. Per germline, CDR1 SGHRS and CDR2 YFSETQ. CDR3 sequence reads: CASSLANTGNEQFF. The CDR3 coding sequence is TGCGCCAGCAGCTTGGCCAATACAGGCAATGAGCAGTTCTTC.

For this clone: Distinct nucleotide sequences in the sample also encode this CDR3. V and J are TRBV2 and TRBJ2-2, with 7 bases that match TRBD2. The V gene end was trimmed by 6 bases and the J gene end by 2 bases; junction bases not matched to a gene: 6. The germline V gene encodes CDR1 SNHLY and CDR2 FYNNEI. The CDR3 spans 15 residues. CDR3 sequence reads: CASRASGANTGELFF. Written as DNA, the CDR3 is TGTGCCAGCAGAGCCAGCGGGGCTAACACCGGGGAGCTGTTTTTT.

The chain joins TRBV6-1 to TRBJ1-2; D is unresolved. Per germline, CDR1 MNHNS and CDR2 SASEGT. CDR3 size: 14 residues. Trimming took off 3 bases at V and 8 bases at J, with 16 bases between the two ends. CDR3 in DNA: TGTGCCAGCAGTGATCCTTGGCCTCCGAGGGGCTACACCTTC. Amino acids: CASSDPWPPRGYTF.

In this sample, this clone turned up a few times. This rearrangement joins TRBV30 to TRBJ1-1; TRBD1 is a possible D gene (5 bases). The germline V gene has CDR1 GTSNPN and CDR2 SVGIG (reference sequence). V was pared by 3 bases and J by 6 bases, with 14 bases between. The CDR3 consists of 13 residues. The chain's CDR3 is CAWRQGWGAEAFF. The CDR3 nucleotides read TGTGCCTGGAGGCAGGGCTGGGGGGCTGAAGCTTTCTTT. Supplemented by reference TRBV30 and TRBJ1-1, the full variable domain reads SQTIHQWPATLVQPVGSPLSLECTVEGTSNPNLYWYRQAAGRGLQLLFYSVGIGQISSEVPQNLSASRPQDRQFILSSKKLLLSDSGFYLCAWRQGWGAEAFFGQGTRLTVV.

This clone was found once. The gene calls are TRBV9 and TRBJ2-7; D call uncertain. CDR1 and CDR2 from the germline V gene are SGDLS and YYNGEE. V shed 0 bases and J shed 0 bases, with 7 bases lying between them. This CDR3 has 14 amino acids. The CDR3 reads CASSVGLGSYEQYF. CDR3 sequence (DNA): TGTGCCAGCAGCGTAGGACTCGGCTCCTACGAGCAGTACTTC.